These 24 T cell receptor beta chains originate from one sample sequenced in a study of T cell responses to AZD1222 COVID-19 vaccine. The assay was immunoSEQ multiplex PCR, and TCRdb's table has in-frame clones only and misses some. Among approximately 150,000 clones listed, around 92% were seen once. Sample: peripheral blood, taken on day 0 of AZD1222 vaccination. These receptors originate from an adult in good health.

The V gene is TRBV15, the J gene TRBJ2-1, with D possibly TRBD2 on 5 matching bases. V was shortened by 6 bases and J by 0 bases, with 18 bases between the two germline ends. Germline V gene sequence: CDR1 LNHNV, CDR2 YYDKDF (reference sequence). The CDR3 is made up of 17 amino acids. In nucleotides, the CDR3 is TGTGCCACCAGTTCGCACGCATATGGGAGCTCCTACAATGAGCAGTTCTTC. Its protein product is CATSSHAYGSSYNEQFF.

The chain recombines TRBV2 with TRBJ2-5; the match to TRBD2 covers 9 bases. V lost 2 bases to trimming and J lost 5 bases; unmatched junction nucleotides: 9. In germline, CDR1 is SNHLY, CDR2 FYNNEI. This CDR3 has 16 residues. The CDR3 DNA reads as TGTGCCAGCAGTGAACGGCGGGGGGGCTACCGGGAGACCCAGTACTTC. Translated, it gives CASSERRGGYRETQYF.

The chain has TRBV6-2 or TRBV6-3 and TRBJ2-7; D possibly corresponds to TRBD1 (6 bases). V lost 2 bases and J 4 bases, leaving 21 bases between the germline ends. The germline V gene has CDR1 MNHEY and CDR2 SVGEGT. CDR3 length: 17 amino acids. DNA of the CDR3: TGTGCCAGCAGTTACCTTTCCAACAGGGTAGGACCTTACGAGCAGTACTTC. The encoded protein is CASSYLSNRVGPYEQYF.

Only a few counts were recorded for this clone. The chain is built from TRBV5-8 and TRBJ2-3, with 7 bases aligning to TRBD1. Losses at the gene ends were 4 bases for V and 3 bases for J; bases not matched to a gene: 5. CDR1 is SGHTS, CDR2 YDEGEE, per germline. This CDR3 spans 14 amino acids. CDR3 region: CASSKHRGTDTQYF. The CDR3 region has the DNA TGTGCCAGCAGCAAGCACAGGGGAACAGATACGCAGTATTTT. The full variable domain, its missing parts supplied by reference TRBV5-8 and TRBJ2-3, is EAGVTQSPTHLIKTRGQQATLRCSPISGHTSVYWYQQALGLGLQFLLWYDEGEERNRGNFPPRFSGRQFPNYSSELNVNALELEDSALYLCASSKHRGTDTQYFGPGTRLTVL.

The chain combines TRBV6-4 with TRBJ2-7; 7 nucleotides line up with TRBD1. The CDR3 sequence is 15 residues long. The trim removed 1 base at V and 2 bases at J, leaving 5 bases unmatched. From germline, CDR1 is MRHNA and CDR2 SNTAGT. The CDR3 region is CASSDWDSVPYEQYF. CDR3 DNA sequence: TGTGCCAGCAGTGACTGGGACAGCGTACCCTACGAGCAGTACTTC.

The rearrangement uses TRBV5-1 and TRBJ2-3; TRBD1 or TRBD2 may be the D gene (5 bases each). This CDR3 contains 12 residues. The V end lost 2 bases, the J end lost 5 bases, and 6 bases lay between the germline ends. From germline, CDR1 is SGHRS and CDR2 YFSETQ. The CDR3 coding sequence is TGCGCCAGCAGCTTTGGGGGAGATACGCAGTATTTT. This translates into CASSFGGDTQYF.

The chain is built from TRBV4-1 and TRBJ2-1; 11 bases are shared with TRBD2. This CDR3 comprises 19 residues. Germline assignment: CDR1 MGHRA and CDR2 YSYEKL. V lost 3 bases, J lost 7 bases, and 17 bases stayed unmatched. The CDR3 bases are TGCGCCAGCAGCCAGCCCGGGACTAGCGGTCCTACCGGTGGTAATGAGCAGTTCTTC. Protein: CASSQPGTSGPTGGNEQFF.

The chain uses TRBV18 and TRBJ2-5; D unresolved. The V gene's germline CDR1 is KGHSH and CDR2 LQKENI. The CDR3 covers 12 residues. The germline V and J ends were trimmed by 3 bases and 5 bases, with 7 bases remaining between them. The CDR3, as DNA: TGTGCCAGCTCACCTACCGGGGAGACCCAGTACTTC. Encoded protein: CASSPTGETQYF.

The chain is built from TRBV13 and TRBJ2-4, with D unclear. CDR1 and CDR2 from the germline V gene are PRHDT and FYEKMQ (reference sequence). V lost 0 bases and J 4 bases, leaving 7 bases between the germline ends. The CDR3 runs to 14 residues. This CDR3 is CASSLGAQKNIQYF. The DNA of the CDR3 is TGTGCCAGCAGCTTAGGAGCGCAGAAAAACATTCAGTACTTC.

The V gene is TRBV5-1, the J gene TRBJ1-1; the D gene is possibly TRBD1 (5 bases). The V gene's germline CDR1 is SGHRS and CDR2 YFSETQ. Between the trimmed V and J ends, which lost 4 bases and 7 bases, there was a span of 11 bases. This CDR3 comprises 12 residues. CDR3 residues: CASSPRTGEAFF. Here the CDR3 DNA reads TGCGCCAGCAGCCCCCGAACAGGTGAAGCTTTCTTT.

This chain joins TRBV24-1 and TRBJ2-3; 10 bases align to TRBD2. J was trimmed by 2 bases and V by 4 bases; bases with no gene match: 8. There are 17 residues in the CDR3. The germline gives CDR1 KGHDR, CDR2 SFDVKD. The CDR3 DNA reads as TGTGCCACCAGTGAACGGACTAGCGGCCGATCCACAGATACGCAGTATTTT. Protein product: CATSERTSGRSTDTQYF.

The CDR3 DNA reads TGTGCCTGGAGTGTACGGCTACGGGATGAGCAGTTCTTC. Translation: CAWSVRLRDEQFF. This chain uses TRBV30 with TRBJ2-1; D uncertain. CDR3 length equals 13 residues. The V and J ends lost 0 bases and 8 bases respectively, with 11 bases between them. Germline CDR1 and CDR2: GTSNPN and SVGIG (reference sequence). Variable domain in full (rest from reference TRBV30 and TRBJ2-1): SQTIHQWPATLVQPVGSPLSLECTVEGTSNPNLYWYRQAAGRGLQLLFYSVGIGQISSEVPQNLSASRPQDRQFILSSKKLLLSDSGFYLCAWSVRLRDEQFFGPGTRLTVL.

The CDR3, as DNA: TGTGCCAGCAGTGATAGGCAGAGACTTAACTATGGCTACACCTTC. It specifies CASSDRQRLNYGYTF. The rearrangement links TRBV6-1 to TRBJ1-2; D remains ambiguous. V lost 3 bases to trimming and J lost 1 base, with 12 bases between them. The length of the CDR3 is 15 residues. In germline, CDR1 is MNHNS, CDR2 SASEGT.

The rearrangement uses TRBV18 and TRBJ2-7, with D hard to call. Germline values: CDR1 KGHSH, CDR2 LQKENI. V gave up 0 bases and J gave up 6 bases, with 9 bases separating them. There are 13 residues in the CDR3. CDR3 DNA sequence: TGTGCCAGCTCACCACCGGCCGGGTTCGAGCAGTACTTC. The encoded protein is CASSPPAGFEQYF.

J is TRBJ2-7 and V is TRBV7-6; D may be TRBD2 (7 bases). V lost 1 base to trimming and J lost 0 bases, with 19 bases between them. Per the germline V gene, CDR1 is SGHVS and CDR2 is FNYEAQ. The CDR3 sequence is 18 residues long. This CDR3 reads CASSLGPGGARSSYEQYF. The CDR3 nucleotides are TGTGCCAGCAGCTTAGGGCCTGGGGGGGCTAGGAGCTCCTACGAGCAGTACTTC.

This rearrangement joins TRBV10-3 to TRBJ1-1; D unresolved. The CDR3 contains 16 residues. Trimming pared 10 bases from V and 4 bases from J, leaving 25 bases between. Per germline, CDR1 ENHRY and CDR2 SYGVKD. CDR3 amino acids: CATANTQSQHSTEAFF. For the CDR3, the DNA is TGTGCCACCGCAAATACACAATCCCAACACAGCACTGAAGCTTTCTTT.

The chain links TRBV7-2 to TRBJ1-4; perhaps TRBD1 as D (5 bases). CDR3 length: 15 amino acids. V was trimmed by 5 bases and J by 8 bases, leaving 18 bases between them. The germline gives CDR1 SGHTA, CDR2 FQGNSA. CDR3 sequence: CASSLPGSPREKLFF. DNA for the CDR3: TGTGCCAGCAGCCTTCCAGGGAGTCCGCGAGAAAAACTGTTTTTT. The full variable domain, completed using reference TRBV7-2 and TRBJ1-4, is GAGVSQSPSNKVTEKGKDVELRCDPISGHTALYWYRQSLGQGLEFLIYFQGNSAPDKSGLPSDRFSAERTGGSVSTLTIQRTQQEDSAVYLCASSLPGSPREKLFFGSGTQLSVL.

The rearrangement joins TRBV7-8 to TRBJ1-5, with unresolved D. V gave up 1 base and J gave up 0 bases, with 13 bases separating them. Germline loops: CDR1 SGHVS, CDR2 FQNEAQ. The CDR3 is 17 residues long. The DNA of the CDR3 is TGTGCCAGCAGCTTAGATCTCAGGCAAAATAGCAATCAGCCCCAGCATTTT. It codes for CASSLDLRQNSNQPQHF.

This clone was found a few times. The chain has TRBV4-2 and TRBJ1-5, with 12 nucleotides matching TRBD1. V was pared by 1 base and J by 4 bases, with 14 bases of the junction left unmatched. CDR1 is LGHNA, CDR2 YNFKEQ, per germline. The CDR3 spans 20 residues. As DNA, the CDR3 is TGTGCCAGCAGCCAAGTAGTAGTTCCCGGGACAGGGGGCAAGAATCAGCCCCAGCATTTT. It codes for CASSQVVVPGTGGKNQPQHF.

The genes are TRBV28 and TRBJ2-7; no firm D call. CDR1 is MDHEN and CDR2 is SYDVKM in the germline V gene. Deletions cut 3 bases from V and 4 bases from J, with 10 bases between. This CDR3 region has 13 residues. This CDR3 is CASSFSPDYEQYF. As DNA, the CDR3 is TGTGCCAGCAGTTTCAGCCCCGATTACGAGCAGTACTTC. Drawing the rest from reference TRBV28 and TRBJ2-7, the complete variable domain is DVKVTQSSRYLVKRTGEKVFLECVQDMDHENMFWYRQDPGLGLRLIYFSYDVKMKEKGDIPEGYSVSREKKERFSLILESASTNQTSMYLCASSFSPDYEQYFGPGTRLTVT.

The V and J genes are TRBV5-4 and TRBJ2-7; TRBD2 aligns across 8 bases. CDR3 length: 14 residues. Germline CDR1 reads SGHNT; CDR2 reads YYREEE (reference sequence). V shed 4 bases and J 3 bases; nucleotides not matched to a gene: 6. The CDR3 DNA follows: TGTGCCAGCAGCCCCTTCAGCGGGGGCTACGAGCAGTACTTC. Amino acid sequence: CASSPFSGGYEQYF.

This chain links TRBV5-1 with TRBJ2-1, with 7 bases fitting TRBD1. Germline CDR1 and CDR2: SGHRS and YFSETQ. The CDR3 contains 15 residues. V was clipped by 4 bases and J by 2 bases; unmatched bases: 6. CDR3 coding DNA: TGCGCCAGCAGCGCAAGGCAGGGGGCCTACAATGAGCAGTTCTTC. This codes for CASSARQGAYNEQFF.

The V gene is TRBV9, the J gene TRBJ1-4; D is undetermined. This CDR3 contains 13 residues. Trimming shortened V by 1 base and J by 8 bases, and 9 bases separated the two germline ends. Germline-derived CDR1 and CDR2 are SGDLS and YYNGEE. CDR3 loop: CASSVSVGEKLFF. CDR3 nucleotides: TGTGCCAGCAGCGTATCCGTCGGGGAAAAACTGTTTTTT.

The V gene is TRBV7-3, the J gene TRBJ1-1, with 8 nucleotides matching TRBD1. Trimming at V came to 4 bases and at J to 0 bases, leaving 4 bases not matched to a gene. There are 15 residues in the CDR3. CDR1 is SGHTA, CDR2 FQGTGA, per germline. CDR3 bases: TGTGCCAGCAGCTCCCCGACAGGGGTGAACACTGAAGCTTTCTTT. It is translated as CASSSPTGVNTEAFF.